This T cell receptor beta chain was recorded in a study of TIL therapy for anti-PD-1-resistant metastatic lung cancer. Study-wide context: Median tumor PD-L1 proportion score was under 6.5%. Most patients had lung adenocarcinoma; a handful of tumors were EGFR-mutant, two ALK-rearranged; half smoked currently or formerly.

There are 14 residues in the CDR3. V dropped 6 bases and J dropped 5 bases, with 13 bases sitting between them. Germline loops: CDR1 MNHEY, CDR2 SVGAGI. The time point here: pre-treatment sample, taken before nivolumab and TIL therapy. This was the immunoSEQ v3 assay. Produced via immunoSEQ multiplex PCR; TCRdb's table is partial and in-frame only. Here the sample spans 45,000 to 60,000 clones, 70% to 85% being singletons. The V and J genes are TRBV6-5 and TRBJ1-4, with a weak D call TRBD1 (6 bases). This receptor was identified in a woman aged 30-79 years with non-small cell lung cancer. Sequencing used blood, obtained at baseline. CDR3 sequence reads: CASRRGQTNEKLFF. The CDR3 DNA follows: TGTGCCAGCAGACGAGGACAGACAAATGAAAAACTGTTTTTT.